The T cell receptor (beta chain) described here comes from a study of T-cell memory formation after mild COVID-19. TCRdb re-analysed the 5' RACE reads in MiXCR, keeping a single row per CDR3 protein. In the table there are more than 300,000 distinct CDR3 sequences, over 11% of which are singletons. Germline assignment: CDR1 MNHEY and CDR2 SVGEGT. V lost 2 bases to trimming and J lost 2 bases; unmatched junction nucleotides: 5. This CDR3 has 15 amino acids. The clonotype comes from a man between 18 and 29 years old who had mild COVID-19 (a few samples of this study predate the infection). Cell type and time point are not known. The sequencing input was PBMCs or a T cell subset sorted from them (not recorded which). J is TRBJ2-7 and V is TRBV6-2 or TRBV6-3, with TRBD1 identical over 8 bases. CDR3 nucleotides: TGTGCCAGCAGTTACAGGACAGGGACGGCCTACGAGCAGTACTTC. Amino acid sequence: CASSYRTGTAYEQYF.